This T cell receptor (beta chain) comes out of a study of cytomegalovirus exposure and HLA in healthy donors. Losses at the gene ends were 2 bases for V and 4 bases for J; bases not matched to a gene: 8. CDR3 size: 15 residues. Germline-derived CDR1 and CDR2 are SGHNT and YYREEE (reference sequence). The primer mix had 60 Vbeta and 13 Jbeta primers. Clones were sequenced by immunoSEQ multiplex PCR, and TCRdb holds only the in-frame ones, with some missing. The sample consists of approximately 110,000 clones, approximately 70% of them appearing once. Study outcomes and limitations: In vitro confirmation showed three CMV-associated chains to be CMV antigen specific.

Worth noting for this clone: Its matching antigen is unknown.

The sequence was obtained from a middle-aged man in good health and CMV-seropositive. Source material: PBMCs. The gene calls are TRBV5-4 and TRBJ1-1; the match to TRBD1 covers 7 bases. Here the CDR3 DNA reads TGTGCCAGCAGCTTTGACAGGGTATGGGGCACTGAAGCTTTCTTT. Translated: CASSFDRVWGTEAFF. Together with reference TRBV5-4 and TRBJ1-1, the CDR3 gives the full variable domain: ETGVTQSPTHLIKTRGQQVTLRCSSQSGHNTVSWYQQALGQGPQFIFQYYREEENGRGNFPPRFSGLQFPNYSSELNVNALELDDSALYLCASSFDRVWGTEAFFGQGTRLTVV.